The present TCR beta chain was sequenced within a study of T cell repertoires in cytomegalovirus infection. About this clonotype itself: Its antigen is as yet unknown.

The CDR3 extends over 16 amino acids. Germline CDR1 SEHNR, CDR2 FQNEAQ (reference sequence). Trimming took 4 bases from V and 5 from J, leaving 19 bases between them. TCRdb re-analysed the reads in MiXCR, keeping a single row per CDR3 protein. This sample has about a million distinct CDR3 sequences, with roughly 30% found just once. Sequences were derived from cultured CD8+ T cells from PBMCs, sampled from culture after CMV antigen stimulation. This rearrangement joins TRBV7-9 to TRBJ2-3; the D gene is possibly TRBD2 (5 bases). The source is a human donor in good health (CMV status not recorded). Some clones in this sample may be carry-over from other donors' samples. The chain's CDR3 is CASSSFAGPTGDTQYF. In DNA form, the CDR3 reads TGTGCCAGCAGCTCCTTTGCGGGCCCGACGGGAGATACGCAGTATTTT.